This T cell receptor (beta chain) was retrieved from a study of CD8 T cells in Susac syndrome. Control patients had untreated stable or active relapsing-remitting multiple sclerosis by revised McDonald criteria. The RNA, roughly 0.45 to 1 ug, was put through reverse transcription using random hexamers. Amplification of TCR beta CDR3 spanned 54 Vbeta and 13 Jbeta via immunoSEQ multiplex PCR. TCRdb analysed the immunoSEQ multiplex PCR reads with MiXCR anew, one entry per CDR3 protein. This table has about 300,000 distinct CDR3 sequences, about 91% appearing once. This sequence was found in a human donor with multiple sclerosis. Sequencing input: CD4+ T cells from PBMCs.

The CDR3 nucleotides read TGTGCCACCGGGACAGTTAACAATGAAAAACTGTTTTTT. This translates into CATGTVNNEKLFF. The chain joins TRBV24-1 to TRBJ1-4, with TRBD1 matching 7 bases. Germline lookup yields CDR1 KGHDR and CDR2 SFDVKD. Losses at the gene ends were 9 bases for V and 5 bases for J; bases not matched to a gene: 5. This CDR3 contains 13 residues.